Shown below are 17 T cell receptor beta chains from a single sample sequenced in a study of cytomegalovirus exposure and HLA in healthy donors. The primer mix had 60 Vbeta and 13 Jbeta primers. Profiled with immunoSEQ multiplex PCR; TCRdb holds only in-frame clones, not every one. The table includes around 180,000 clones, roughly 82% detected once. Sequencing was done on a sample of PBMCs. These receptors were obtained from a girl between 2 and 10 years old in good health and CMV-seropositive.

CDR3: CASSIYGRTEDTQYF. CDR3 coding DNA: TGTGCCAGTAGTATCTACGGGAGAACCGAAGATACGCAGTATTTT. This sequence joins TRBV19 and TRBJ2-3; a possible D gene is TRBD2 (6 bases). Germline V gene sequence: CDR1 LNHDA, CDR2 SQIVND (reference sequence). Trimming shortened V by 3 bases and J by 5 bases, and 15 bases separated the two germline ends. The CDR3 has 15 amino acids.

The chain employs TRBV19 and TRBJ1-1; 7 bases agree with TRBD1. CDR3 length: 13 residues. J lost 5 bases, V lost 8 bases, and 8 bases had no gene match. Germline CDR1 is LNHDA and CDR2 is SQIVND (reference sequence). The CDR3 coding sequence is TGTGCCAGTGCGGCAGGGGGAGTAACTGAAGCTTTCTTT. This encodes CASAAGGVTEAFF.

This chain connects TRBV6-5 to TRBJ2-7, with 7 bases fitting TRBD1. Trimming removed 5 bases from V and 2 bases from J; junction bases left unmatched: 9. This CDR3 has 15 residues. Looked up from germline, CDR1 is MNHEY and CDR2 is SVGAGI. For the CDR3, the DNA is TGTGCCAGCAGTAAAACCGGGACAGATCCCTACGAGCAGTACTTC. Translating it yields CASSKTGTDPYEQYF.

The rearrangement links TRBV14 to TRBJ1-6, with D possibly TRBD1 on 5 matching bases. V was clipped by 1 base and J by 7 bases, with 11 bases between them. The CDR3 contains 15 residues. CDR1 and CDR2 (germline): SGHDN, FVKESK. CDR3 loop: CASSQVGGWNSPLHF. Here the CDR3 DNA reads TGTGCCAGCAGCCAAGTCGGGGGATGGAATTCACCCCTCCACTTT.

The J gene is TRBJ1-5, the V gene TRBV9; TRBD1 agrees at 7 bases. The CDR3 contains 19 residues. Germline V gene data show CDR1 as SGDLS and CDR2 as YYNGEE. Germline trimming cut 3 bases from V and 1 base from J; bases unmatched to any gene: 16. The CDR3 region is CASSDDWQGGRRSNQPQHF. CDR3 coding DNA: TGTGCCAGCAGCGACGACTGGCAGGGGGGACGACGGAGCAATCAGCCCCAGCATTTT.

This chain joins TRBV5-1 and TRBJ2-3; no reliable D call. The CDR3 has 12 residues. Trimming pared 2 bases from V and 6 bases from J, leaving 7 bases between. In germline, CDR1 is SGHRS, CDR2 YFSETQ. Written as DNA, the CDR3 is TGCGCCAGCAGCTTAGCGTCGGATACGCAGTATTTT. Its translation: CASSLASDTQYF.

The rearrangement links TRBV4-1 to TRBJ2-6; 7 bases match TRBD1. The CDR3 sequence is 18 residues long. CDR1 and CDR2 (germline): MGHRA, YSYEKL. V lost 2 bases and J lost 0; bases outside the gene matches: 7. CDR3 sequence (DNA): TGCGCCAGCAGCCAAATTCAGGACAGGCCCTCTGGGGCCAACGTCCTGACTTTC. Its protein product is CASSQIQDRPSGANVLTF.

The chain uses TRBV4-1 and TRBJ1-5, with D unclear. CDR3 length: 17 residues. The germline V and J ends were trimmed by 4 bases and 4 bases, with 20 bases remaining between them. Germline V gene data show CDR1 as MGHRA and CDR2 as YSYEKL. CDR3 sequence: CASSLEAGPLWNQPQHF. CDR3 sequence (DNA): TGCGCCAGCAGCCTAGAAGCGGGTCCCCTCTGGAATCAGCCCCAGCATTTT.

This clone occurred a few times. The chain couples TRBV10-3 to TRBJ1-1; unclear D gene. This CDR3 contains 15 residues. Germline V gene lookup returns CDR1 ENHRY and CDR2 SYGVKD. Trimming pared 6 bases from V and 1 base from J, leaving 15 bases between. As DNA, the CDR3 is TGTGCCATCAGAAACGGGTGGACTGAGAACACTGAAGCTTTCTTT. Protein: CAIRNGWTENTEAFF.

The chain is built from TRBV6-5 and TRBJ1-2, with 8 positions matching TRBD1. With V trimmed by 5 bases and J by 4 bases, 6 bases remained unmatched. The CDR3 covers 14 residues. Germline loops: CDR1 MNHEY, CDR2 SVGAGI. CDR3 residues: CASSPRTGTYGYTF. CDR3 sequence (DNA): TGTGCCAGCAGTCCCCGGACAGGGACCTATGGCTACACCTTC.

This clone was recorded only once. The rearrangement links TRBV7-9 to TRBJ2-2, with 12 bases fitting TRBD1. Germline CDR1 SEHNR, CDR2 FQNEAQ (reference sequence). V shed 5 bases, J shed 6 bases, and the junction held 7 bases outside the gene matches. The length of the CDR3 is 16 residues. Written as DNA, the CDR3 is TGTGCCAGCAGCCACACCGGGACAGGGGGCGCCGGGGAGCTGTTTTTT. Its translation: CASSHTGTGGAGELFF.

CDR3 DNA: TGTGCCAGCAGCGCCACTAGCGGGCCTTACAATGAGCAGTTCTTC. Protein product: CASSATSGPYNEQFF. The chain combines TRBV9 with TRBJ2-1; 9 nucleotides match TRBD2. The germline V gene has CDR1 SGDLS and CDR2 YYNGEE. This CDR3 comprises 15 residues. The trim removed 3 bases at V and 4 bases at J, leaving 5 bases unmatched.

The genes are TRBV19 and TRBJ1-1; 8 bases are shared with TRBD1. After removal of 7 bases from V and 4 bases from J, the junction contained 14 bases not matched to a gene. There are 16 residues in the CDR3. Germline V gene sequence: CDR1 LNHDA, CDR2 SQIVND (reference sequence). In DNA form, the CDR3 reads TGTGCCAGTACTCAACTCCCACCGACAGGGGTCACTGAAGCTTTCTTT. This codes for CASTQLPPTGVTEAFF.

The CDR3 nucleotides read TGTGCCAGCAGCCCGGGTCCTGCACCGGATACGCAGTATTTT. This translates into CASSPGPAPDTQYF. This rearrangement joins TRBV9 to TRBJ2-3; D unresolved. Deletions cut 4 bases from V and 6 bases from J, with 15 bases between. Germline V gene lookup returns CDR1 SGDLS and CDR2 YYNGEE. The length of the CDR3 is 14 residues.

This clone appeared once. CDR3 loop: CASSVLTGTNTEAFF. The CDR3 bases are TGCGCCAGCAGTGTCTTGACAGGGACGAACACTGAAGCTTTCTTT. This chain joins TRBV10-2 and TRBJ1-1; TRBD1 matches 7 bases. With V trimmed by 4 bases and J by 1 base, 6 bases remained unmatched. The length of the CDR3 is 15 residues. Germline V gene data show CDR1 as WSHSY and CDR2 as SAAADI.

The chain combines TRBV5-1 with TRBJ1-2; the D gene is possibly TRBD1 (5 bases). The V gene's germline CDR1 is SGHRS and CDR2 YFSETQ. The CDR3 runs 12 residues. Deletions cut 10 bases from V and 2 bases from J, with 12 bases between. The DNA for the CDR3 is TGCGCCGGTCTGACAGAAAACTATGGCTACACCTTC. This codes for CAGLTENYGYTF.

The V call is TRBV2, the J call TRBJ1-1; D is undetermined. The CDR3 consists of 13 residues. Looked up from germline, CDR1 is SNHLY and CDR2 is FYNNEI. V shed 4 bases and J shed 3 bases, with 9 bases lying between them. DNA for the CDR3: TGTGCCAGCAGTGTGAGGGCGGACACTGAAGCTTTCTTT. Translated, it gives CASSVRADTEAFF.